A selection of T cell receptor beta chains follows, all from one sample in a study of cytomegalovirus exposure and HLA in healthy donors. Repertoires were generated with immunoSEQ multiplex PCR, while TCRdb's copy carries only in-frame clones and drops some. The sample holds 85,000 to 100,000 clones; over 75% are singletons and the top ten take under 8%. Input material: PBMCs. The receptors derive from a middle-aged man in good health and CMV-seropositive. Both conserved end residues are part of each CDR3. Fields, in order: clone size, D gene, V gene, J gene, CDR3 DNA, CDR3 protein. The D gene is left open where the match is weak. Only some rows state a clone size, as once, few, many or a class for expanded clones.

>-|TRBD2|TRBV25-1|TRBJ2-7
TGTGCCAGCAGCGGACTAGCTTACGAGCAGTACTTC
CASSGLAYEQYF
>once|TRBD1|TRBV6-1|TRBJ2-5
TGTGCCAGCACCCCGGGACAGGGGGCGCGGGAGACCCAGTACTTC
CASTPGQGARETQYF
>-|TRBD2|TRBV29-1|TRBJ2-5
TGCAGCGTAGCCCCGCTAGCGGGGGGGCCCTCGTACCAAGAGACCCAGTACTTC
CSVAPLAGGPSYQETQYF
>-|TRBD1|TRBV7-9|TRBJ1-2
TGTGCCAGCAGCTTTAATCCGGGACAGGGAATTAATGGCTACACCTTC
CASSFNPGQGINGYTF
>-|-|TRBV9|TRBJ2-7
TGTGCCAGCAGCGTAGGGGCAACCTACGAGCAGTACTTC
CASSVGATYEQYF
>-|TRBD1|TRBV6-5|TRBJ2-7
TGTGCCAGCAGTGGAGGGACAGGGGTCTACGAGCAGTACTTC
CASSGGTGVYEQYF
>few|TRBD2|TRBV28|TRBJ2-7
TGTGCCAGCAGGACTAGCTTCTACGAGCAGTACTTC
CASRTSFYEQYF
>few|-|TRBV5-1|TRBJ1-1
TGCGCCAGCAGCTTGGCCCGACAACCCCTGAACACTGAAGCTTTCTTT
CASSLARQPLNTEAFF
>-|-|TRBV5-1|TRBJ1-3
TGCGCCAGCAGCTTGGGAGAGCGGACGTCCGGAAACACCATATATTTT
CASSLGERTSGNTIYF
>once|TRBD2|TRBV2|TRBJ2-5
TGTGCCAGCATAACTAGCGGGGGGGCCTGGGGGACCCAGTACTTC
CASITSGGAWGTQYF
>-|-|TRBV14|TRBJ1-2
TGTGCCAGCAGCCAAGATGGAGGGATCTATGGCTACACCTTC
CASSQDGGIYGYTF
>-|TRBD1|TRBV2|TRBJ1-6
TGTGCCAGCAGCGCCGGGACAGGGGCTTCACCCCTCCACTTT
CASSAGTGASPLHF
>-|-|TRBV5-1|TRBJ1-1
TGCGCCAGCAGCTTGGGGACAGCGGCGTACACTGAAGCTTTCTTT
CASSLGTAAYTEAFF
>-|TRBD1|TRBV6-1|TRBJ1-5
TGTGCCAGCAGTGAACACAGGGGAGGCAATCAGCCCCAGCATTTT
CASSEHRGGNQPQHF
>few|-|TRBV7-2|TRBJ2-7
TGTGCCAGCAGCTTACTTCTGGGGGCTGGAGAGCAGTACTTC
CASSLLLGAGEQYF
>-|-|TRBV7-3|TRBJ2-1
TGTGCCAGCCGACCTAGTAGCTCCTACAATGAGCAGTTCTTC
CASRPSSSYNEQFF
>-|-|TRBV27|TRBJ1-2
TGTGCCAGCAGTTTAGGGGCTATGGGAGGAGTAGATGGCTACACCTTC
CASSLGAMGGVDGYTF
>-|-|TRBV7-9|TRBJ1-2
TGTGCTCCAGAGGGTGGCTACACCTTC
CAPEGGYTF
>-|TRBD1|TRBV29-1|TRBJ1-4
TGCAGCGCATCCCTATACAGGGGTACGGTTAATGAAAAACTGTTTTTT
CSASLYRGTVNEKLFF
>-|TRBD2|TRBV5-8|TRBJ2-5
TGTGCCAGCAGCTTGCGGGCGGGGGGGCTGGAGACCCAGTACTTC
CASSLRAGGLETQYF
>-|TRBD2|TRBV2|TRBJ2-5
TGTGCCAGCAGTCGCCGGACTAGCACACAAGAGACCCAGTACTTC
CASSRRTSTQETQYF
>-|TRBD2|TRBV27|TRBJ2-5
TGTGCCAGCAGGGGACTAGCGGGGGGATACGGGCAGTACTTC
CASRGLAGGYGQYF
>-|TRBD1|TRBV6-1|TRBJ1-2
TGTGCCAGCAGTACAGACGCCGGGACAGCCGGTTACACCTTC
CASSTDAGTAGYTF
>-|TRBD1|TRBV30|TRBJ2-7
TGTGCCTGGAGTAGAGGGGGCCCATACGAGCAGTACTTC
CAWSRGGPYEQYF
>-|TRBD2|TRBV9|TRBJ2-1
TGTGCCAGCAGCGTATCGACGGGGGGGGATGAGCAGTTCTTC
CASSVSTGGDEQFF
>once|-|TRBV30|TRBJ2-5
TGTGCCTGGAGTGATTTCCGGGGGCAAGAGACCCAGTACTTC
CAWSDFRGQETQYF
>medium-sized|-|TRBV5-8|TRBJ2-7
TGTGCCAGCAGCTTGGGCGACTCCCTCGCCTACGAGCAGTACTTC
CASSLGDSLAYEQYF
>-|TRBD1|TRBV7-2|TRBJ2-7
TGTGCCAGCAGCTTAGAGGGGACAGCCCTTCGAGAGCAGTACTTC
CASSLEGTALREQYF
>-|TRBD2|TRBV18|TRBJ2-7
TGTGCCAGCTCACCGGGCGGGGGAACCATCTCCTACGAGCAGTACTTC
CASSPGGGTISYEQYF
>-|-|TRBV7-2|TRBJ1-1
TGTGCCAGCAGCTTAGAATCAGGGTCCGGTGCTTTCTTT
CASSLESGSGAFF
>-|-|TRBV7-9|TRBJ1-5
TGTGCCAGCAGCCCAACGGGTAGCAATCAGCCCCAGCATTTT
CASSPTGSNQPQHF
>medium-sized|TRBD1|TRBV19|TRBJ1-4
TGTGCCAGTAGTACGCCGACAGGGTTTGAAAAACTGTTTTTT
CASSTPTGFEKLFF
>-|TRBD1|TRBV30|TRBJ2-3
TGTGCCTGGACCGGTGGGGACAGGGGGCCGGCAGATACGCAGTATTTT
CAWTGGDRGPADTQYF
>-|-|TRBV19|TRBJ1-6
TGTGCCAGTAAAGGGGGACCCCACGACAAGGCCCTCCACTTT
CASKGGPHDKALHF
>once|TRBD1|TRBV7-2|TRBJ1-2
TGTGCCAGCAGCTTAGGCCCGGGGCAGGGGGCCCGCTACACCTTC
CASSLGPGQGARYTF
>once|-|TRBV19|TRBJ1-2
TGTGCCAGTAGTATTGGGGGCGTTGACTATGGCTACACCTTC
CASSIGGVDYGYTF
>-|-|TRBV25-1|TRBJ2-7
TGTGCCAGCAGTTATCAGGTACCGACCTACGAGCAGTACTTC
CASSYQVPTYEQYF
>-|TRBD1|TRBV4-3|TRBJ1-1
TGCGCCAGCAGCCCTGACGACAGGGGCACTGAAGCTTTCTTT
CASSPDDRGTEAFF
>-|TRBD2|TRBV27|TRBJ2-2
TGTGCCAGCAGCCGCACCGGGACTAGCCCGAACACCGGGGAGCTGTTTTTT
CASSRTGTSPNTGELFF
>-|TRBD1|TRBV4-3|TRBJ1-1
TGCGCCAGCAGCCAAGAAGGGGGCAGTGAAGCTTTCTTT
CASSQEGGSEAFF
>-|TRBD2|TRBV5-1|TRBJ2-5
TGCGCCAGCAGCCTAGGATCTAGCGGTACCCAAGAGACCCAGTACTTC
CASSLGSSGTQETQYF
>-|-|TRBV4-1|TRBJ1-2
TGCGCCAGCAGCCAAGGGACAGAGAACTATGGCTACACCTTC
CASSQGTENYGYTF
>-|TRBD1|TRBV7-2|TRBJ1-5
TGTGCCAGCAGCTTGACAGGGAACGATCAGCCCCAGCATTTT
CASSLTGNDQPQHF
>-|-|TRBV29-1|TRBJ2-7
TGCAGCGGGACAGTAGCCTACGAGCAGTACTTC
CSGTVAYEQYF